Shown below are 25 T cell receptor beta chains from a single sample sequenced in a study of CD8 T cells in ankylosing spondylitis. From the 5' RACE reads, TCRdb called clonotypes with MiXCR, one entry per CDR3 protein. The sample records roughly 180,000 distinct CDR3 sequences, roughly 10% being singletons. Material for sequencing was blood, either unsorted or a sorted T cell fraction (not recorded which). The receptor set was obtained from a female donor with ankylosing spondylitis or in good health (not recorded which).

This clonotype was observed a handful of times. The V gene is TRBV12-3 or TRBV12-4, the J gene TRBJ1-1, with D maybe TRBD1 (6 bases). The CDR3 covers 14 residues. Trimming removed 5 bases from V and 3 bases from J, with 13 bases in between. In DNA, the CDR3 is TGTGCCAGCAGTGAGGGACAACTGTACACTGAAGCTTTCTTT. This codes for CASSEGQLYTEAFF.

This clonotype occurred a few times. V usage is TRBV5-1 and J usage is TRBJ2-1, with TRBD2 identical over 10 bases. Trimming cost V 4 bases and J 16 bases; bases outside gene matches: 5. Germline-derived CDR1 and CDR2 are SGHRS and YFSETQ. The CDR3 spans 11 residues. The CDR3, as DNA: TGCGCCAGCAGCGCTGCTAGCGGGAGTTTCTTC. It translates to CASSAASGSFF.

This sequence joins TRBV25-1 and TRBJ1-1; a possible D gene is TRBD1 (6 bases). Trimming pared 6 bases from V and 2 bases from J, leaving 13 bases between. CDR3 length: 14 amino acids. The germline V gene has CDR1 MGHDK and CDR2 SYGVNS. CDR3 DNA sequence: TGTGCCAGCAGCCTCACAGGGTCTAACACTGAAGCTTTCTTT. Translating it yields CASSLTGSNTEAFF.

The sample holds many counts of this clonotype. This chain uses TRBV12-3 or TRBV12-4 with TRBJ2-1; D gene uncertain. This CDR3 has 12 residues. Trimming removed 6 bases from V and 3 bases from J, with 6 bases in between. CDR3 loop: CASSRGYNEQFF. DNA for the CDR3: TGTGCCAGCAGCAGAGGCTACAATGAGCAGTTCTTC.

The sample holds many counts of this clonotype. This chain links TRBV7-2 with TRBJ2-1, with a tentative D call TRBD2 (6 bases). Per germline, CDR1 SGHTA and CDR2 FQGNSA. The CDR3 is 13 residues long. Deletions cut 3 bases from V and 8 bases from J, with 11 bases between. The CDR3 loop is CASSFFPGDEQFF. The DNA for the CDR3 is TGTGCCAGCAGCTTTTTTCCGGGAGATGAGCAGTTCTTC.

This clonotype was seen more than once but under ten times. The chain joins TRBV6-5 to TRBJ2-7; 10 nucleotides line up with TRBD2. The V segment lost 2 bases and the J segment 4 bases; nucleotides outside the gene matches: 5. This CDR3 is 15 amino acids long. Germline assignment: CDR1 MNHEY and CDR2 SVGAGI. CDR3 residues: CASSYVSGRRYEQYF. As DNA, the CDR3 is TGTGCCAGCAGTTACGTTAGCGGGAGGCGGTACGAGCAGTACTTC.

This clonotype was seen more than once but under ten times. V is TRBV7-8 and J is TRBJ1-5; 7 positions match TRBD1. With 0 bases clipped from V and 9 bases from J, the junction kept 17 bases outside the gene matches. The CDR3 runs to 18 residues. Germline V gene lookup returns CDR1 SGHVS and CDR2 FQNEAQ. The CDR3 region is CASSLAEEQGKVYGPQHF. In DNA, the CDR3 is TGTGCCAGCAGCTTAGCGGAGGAACAGGGGAAGGTTTACGGGCCCCAGCATTTT. Full variable domain (remainder filled in from reference TRBV7-8 and TRBJ1-5): GAGVSQSPRYKVAKRGQDVALRCDPISGHVSLFWYQQALGQGPEFLTYFQNEAQLDKSGLPSDRFFAERPEGSVSTLKIQRTQQEDSAVYLCASSLAEEQGKVYGPQHFGDGTRLSIL.

This clonotype showed up just a few times. In DNA form, the CDR3 reads TGTGCCAGCAGTTTAGCTGCGGGAGGCTTTTACGAGCAGTACTTC. Protein product: CASSLAAGGFYEQYF. The chain carries TRBV27 and TRBJ2-7; 8 nucleotides align to TRBD2. The V and J ends lost 2 bases and 4 bases, in that order; junction bases with no gene match: 7. The germline gives CDR1 MNHEY, CDR2 SMNVEV (reference sequence). This CDR3 is 15 amino acids long.

V gene TRBV27 combines with J gene TRBJ2-3; 13 bases match TRBD2. The V gene end was trimmed by 3 bases and the J gene end by 4 bases; junction bases not matched to a gene: 1. This CDR3 has 15 residues. The V gene's germline CDR1 is MNHEY and CDR2 SMNVEV (reference sequence). The CDR3, as DNA: TGTGCCAGCAGTTTTACTAGCGGGAGGGCAGATACGCAGTATTTT. This encodes CASSFTSGRADTQYF.

The chain links TRBV6-2 or TRBV6-3 to TRBJ2-7; 11 bases are shared with TRBD2. This CDR3 has 16 residues. The V and J ends lost 6 bases and 2 bases, in that order; junction bases with no gene match: 9. CDR1 MNHEY and CDR2 SVGEGT come from the germline V gene. This CDR3 is CASSALELAGAYEQYF. The CDR3 DNA reads as TGTGCCAGCAGCGCACTTGAACTAGCGGGAGCCTACGAGCAGTACTTC.

This chain joins TRBV20-1 and TRBJ2-5; 14 bases map to TRBD2. Germline trimming cut 1 base from V and 7 bases from J; bases unmatched to any gene: 8. CDR3 size: 16 residues. From germline, CDR1 is DFQATT and CDR2 SNEGSKA (reference sequence). DNA of the CDR3: TGCAGTGCTAGAGCCGGGACTAGCGGGAGTGGAGGGACCCAGTACTTC. Protein sequence: CSARAGTSGSGGTQYF.

This clonotype was picked up a small number of times. The chain has TRBV7-3 and TRBJ1-5; D gene unclear. Deletions cut 0 bases from V and 4 bases from J, with 10 bases between. Germline CDR1 SGHTA, CDR2 FQGTGA. This CDR3 has 15 amino acids. In DNA form, the CDR3 reads TGTGCCAGCAGCTTAACGCTGCGAGGGAATCAGCCCCAGCATTTT. Amino acids: CASSLTLRGNQPQHF.

This clonotype was detected many times. This chain uses TRBV10-3 with TRBJ2-3; D remains ambiguous. The CDR3 totals 17 residues. Trimming removed 0 bases at V and 4 bases at J, with 17 bases between. Germline lookup yields CDR1 ENHRY and CDR2 SYGVKD. CDR3 amino acids: CAISESSGSLTADTQYF. The CDR3 nucleotides read TGTGCCATCAGTGAGTCGAGTGGATCCCTGACGGCAGATACGCAGTATTTT.

This clonotype was seen a handful of times. This chain uses TRBV28 with TRBJ2-7; 8 bases align to TRBD1. J gave up 4 bases and V 5 bases, and 4 bases lay outside the gene matches. The CDR3 is 13 amino acids. Germline lookup yields CDR1 MDHEN and CDR2 SYDVKM. CDR3 coding DNA: TGTGCCAGCAGTCCAGGGGGCTGGTACGAGCAGTACTTC. As protein: CASSPGGWYEQYF.

The table lists this clonotype with many counts. This rearrangement joins TRBV24-1 to TRBJ2-5; either TRBD1 or TRBD2 may fit D (5 bases each). The V end lost 3 bases, the J end lost 2 bases, and 12 bases lay between the germline ends. Germline values: CDR1 KGHDR, CDR2 SFDVKD. The CDR3 sequence is 15 residues long. Here the CDR3 DNA reads TGTGCCACCAGTGATGGCAGGGAGAGGCAAGAGACCCAGTACTTC. Amino acids: CATSDGRERQETQYF.

The J gene is TRBJ2-5, the V gene TRBV28; no clear D. Germline CDR1 and CDR2: MDHEN and SYDVKM. CDR3 length: 13 residues. V was clipped by 5 bases and J by 5 bases, with 12 bases between them. The CDR3 here is CASSGPIGETQYF. CDR3 nucleotides: TGTGCCAGCAGTGGGCCAATCGGGGAGACCCAGTACTTC.

This chain links TRBV29-1 with TRBJ2-1; D unclear. The CDR3 loop spans 11 amino acids. The V gene's germline CDR1 is SQVTM and CDR2 ANQGSEA. Trimming shortened V by 4 bases and J by 9 bases, and 10 bases separated the two germline ends. The CDR3 DNA reads as TGCAGCGTTGGTAGGGCGGCTGAGCAGTTCTTC. Its protein product is CSVGRAAEQFF.

This clonotype has more than one count but fewer than ten. This chain uses TRBV18 with TRBJ2-3; TRBD1 might be the D (6 bases). V shed 3 bases and J shed 1 base, with 14 bases lying between them. From germline, CDR1 is KGHSH and CDR2 LQKENI. The CDR3 runs to 16 residues. The CDR3 sequence is CASSPGHTSGTDTQYF. The CDR3 DNA reads as TGTGCCAGCTCACCGGGACACACGTCTGGCACAGATACGCAGTATTTT.

This clonotype was seen ten or more times. The gene calls are TRBV7-2 and TRBJ2-7; 9 bases fit TRBD2. Germline V lookup: CDR1 SGHTA, CDR2 FQGNSA. V shed 0 bases, J shed 6 bases, and the junction held 3 bases outside the gene matches. The CDR3 is 14 amino acids. CDR3 DNA sequence: TGTGCCAGCAGCTTAGCACTAGCGGGTTCCGAGCAGTACTTC. This sequence encodes CASSLALAGSEQYF.

This clonotype was counted a few times. This chain joins TRBV7-2 and TRBJ2-3; D is perhaps TRBD2 (5 bases). Germline V gives CDR1 SGHTA, CDR2 FQGNSA. The ends were cut back, 0 bases at V and 2 bases at J, with 9 bases in the middle. This CDR3 comprises 15 residues. The CDR3 loop reads CASSLATTPTDTQYF. The CDR3 DNA sequence: TGTGCCAGCAGCTTAGCGACTACCCCCACAGATACGCAGTATTTT.

In this sample, this clonotype turned up a few times. For the CDR3, the DNA is TGCAGTGCTAGCGGCGGGAGCACCTACAATGAGCAGTTCTTC. The encoded protein is CSASGGSTYNEQFF. The chain combines TRBV20-1 with TRBJ2-1; 7 positions agree with TRBD2. This CDR3 comprises 14 residues. Germline V gene lookup returns CDR1 DFQATT and CDR2 SNEGSKA (reference sequence). The junction had 4 bases not matched to a gene; V was cut back by 3 bases and J by 2 bases.

This clonotype was seen many times. This chain uses TRBV29-1 with TRBJ2-1; 8 bases are shared with TRBD2. V was pared by 0 bases and J by 7 bases, with 8 bases of the junction left unmatched. CDR1 is SQVTM, CDR2 ANQGSEA, per germline. The CDR3 length is 15 residues. The CDR3 DNA follows: TGCAGCGTTGAAGATCGTAAGCGGGAGTTTAATGAGCAGTTCTTC. It is translated as CSVEDRKREFNEQFF.

This clonotype was seen repeatedly, ten times or more. This chain connects TRBV7-2 to TRBJ1-2, with D maybe TRBD1 (6 bases). The germline CDR1 and CDR2 sequences are SGHTA and FQGNSA. V dropped 1 base and J dropped 4 bases, with 13 bases sitting between them. The CDR3 runs to 15 residues. The CDR3 bases are TGTGCCAGCAGCTTAGATCATGGACAGCCCTATGGCTACACCTTC. Protein product: CASSLDHGQPYGYTF.

This clonotype was seen only a few times. The chain carries TRBV7-2 and TRBJ2-7; 9 bases map to TRBD2. The V gene's germline CDR1 is SGHTA and CDR2 FQGNSA. This CDR3 is built from 14 residues. V was clipped by 7 bases and J by 1 base; unmatched bases: 5. The chain's CDR3 is CASKISGSSYEQYF. The CDR3 nucleotides are TGTGCCAGCAAAATTAGCGGGAGTTCCTACGAGCAGTACTTC. Filled out from reference TRBV7-2 and TRBJ2-7, the complete variable domain reads GAGVSQSPSNKVTEKGKDVELRCDPISGHTALYWYRQSLGQGLEFLIYFQGNSAPDKSGLPSDRFSAERTGGSVSTLTIQRTQQEDSAVYLCASKISGSSYEQYFGPGTRLTVT.

The chain joins TRBV9 to TRBJ2-7; the match to TRBD1 covers 10 bases. The CDR3 is 13 amino acids. J gave up 5 bases and V 3 bases, and 2 bases lay outside the gene matches. Germline V gene lookup returns CDR1 SGDLS and CDR2 YYNGEE. The CDR3 nucleotides read TGTGCCAGCAGCGCGGGGACAGGGGACGAGCAGTACTTC. Its translation: CASSAGTGDEQYF.